This TCR beta chain was recorded in a study of T cells in Graves' hyperthyroidism and ophthalmopathy. This clonotype came up many times. In germline, CDR1 is DFQATT, CDR2 SNEGSKA (reference sequence). Germline trimming cut 8 bases from V and 0 bases from J; bases unmatched to any gene: 7. The CDR3 runs to 15 residues. TCR beta CDR3 regions were amplified from RNA. HTBI primers were used for first-round RT-PCR of the TCR CDR3. TCRdb processed the multiplex PCR reads anew with MiXCR; each CDR3 protein has one entry. The sample shows approximately 400,000 distinct CDR3 sequences, roughly 14% of them seen only once. Not enrolled were patients with uncontrolled infection, other autoimmune disease, pregnancy or lactation. Clinicians diagnosed patients from clinical symptoms, serum thyroxine and TRAb, thyroid ultrasound and orbital computed tomography. Progressors' blood was drawn at hyperthyroidism diagnosis, before ophthalmopathy symptoms.

V is TRBV20-1 and J is TRBJ2-3, with 11 bases identical to TRBD2. This receptor was obtained from a man between 25 and 39 years old with Graves' hyperthyroidism that later progressed to Graves' ophthalmopathy. Sequencing input: blood. CDR3 amino acids: CSSRTSGQSTDTQYF. CDR3 bases: TGCAGTTCCCGGACTAGCGGGCAAAGCACAGATACGCAGTATTTT.